This TCR beta chain was identified during a study of blood T cell repertoires in COVID-19. The method was immunoSEQ multiplex PCR; TCRdb's version includes in-frame clones alone and lacks a portion of them. The data show under 300,000 clones, 70% to 85% seen once. V shed 10 bases, J shed 6 bases, and the junction held 4 bases outside the gene matches. Germline V gene sequence: CDR1 WSHSY, CDR2 SAAADI. This CDR3 comprises 11 residues. This rearrangement joins TRBV10-2 to TRBJ1-2; TRBD1 agrees at 8 bases. This clonotype was sampled from a woman in her 40s with active or convalescent COVID-19. The sample consisted of peripheral blood. The CDR3 DNA follows: TGCGCCACCGTGACAGGGGATGGCTACACCTTC. Protein: CATVTGDGYTF.